This T cell receptor beta chain was identified in a study of shared clonotypes between healthy human individuals. Findings and limits, study-wide: As a rule, naive subsets had a larger estimated richness than memory subsets. Shared across a handful of donors were 5% to 6% of the naive CD4 clonotypes.

Germline V CDR1 and CDR2: KGHSH, LQKENI. This CDR3 has 14 residues. Trimming removed 6 bases from V and 3 bases from J; junction bases left unmatched: 8. In the source study's methods: Filtering differed since immunoSEQ provided only junctions, with no quality scores. The assay was immunoSEQ multiplex PCR, and TCRdb's table has in-frame clones only and misses some. D and trimming were read from the DNA, whereas the V and J calls and clone size are those reported in that table. The sample lists 950,000 to 1,100,000 clones, 65% to 75% occurring once. About this clone itself: Its antigen remains unidentified.

The rearrangement joins TRBV18 to TRBJ2-7, with 7 bases aligning to TRBD1. The TCR was taken from a man between 18 and 29 years old in good health. Sequencing was performed on memory CD4+ T cells sorted from blood. Described subset: CD45RA-negative fraction. CDR3 region: CASSLPGQNYEQYF. CDR3 coding DNA: TGTGCCAGCTCGCTACCGGGACAGAACTACGAGCAGTACTTC.